This T cell receptor beta chain stems from a study of T cell changes during pregnancy in multiple sclerosis. Sequencing used immunoSEQ multiplex PCR; TCRdb keeps in-frame clones, though not all of them. The sample lists 80,000 to 100,000 clones; under 95% were seen once. This sample comprised peripheral blood, obtained after pregnancy. The source is a female donor with multiple sclerosis, enrolled in a pregnancy study.

The CDR3 sequence: CASSLEGQGRKDEQFF. The CDR3 nucleotides read TGTGCCAGCAGCCTTGAAGGACAGGGTCGTAAGGATGAGCAGTTCTTC. The V and J genes are TRBV7-9 and TRBJ2-1, with TRBD1 matching over 8 bases. The V and J ends lost 5 bases and 8 bases, in that order; junction bases with no gene match: 14. This CDR3 spans 16 amino acids. Germline V lookup: CDR1 SEHNR, CDR2 FQNEAQ (reference sequence).